The 14 T cell receptor beta chains listed next were all sequenced from one sample in a study of tumor-infiltrating lymphocytes in oesophageal squamous cell carcinoma (dated by TCRdb to about 2016). Library prep was done by PCR. The reads were generated on an Illumina HiSeq 2000. The raw public reads went through TCRdb reprocessing: fastp at Q25, MiXCR clone calling, in-frame beta chains kept. Here each entry gathers all rows of one CDR3 protein and keeps the most common genes and DNA. This sample holds 23,000 or so distinct CDR3 sequences; approximately 34% were observed only once. Together, the top ten hold approximately 19% of the sample. Sequencing was done on a sample of esophageal tumor tissue. These receptors were obtained from a female donor with esophageal squamous cell carcinoma.

This clonotype is medium-sized by share. The chain combines TRBV7-6 with TRBJ2-7; possibly TRBD2 for D (6 bases). CDR3 size: 14 residues. V lost 3 bases and J lost 2, with 11 bases in between. CDR1 is SGHVS, CDR2 FNYEAQ, per germline. In DNA, the CDR3 is TGTGCCAGCAGCTTGGGGACTCACACCTACGAGCAGTACTTC. Translation: CASSLGTHTYEQYF.

The table lists this clonotype with a few counts. The chain uses TRBV20-1 and TRBJ1-2; D is unclear. With 4 bases removed from V and 2 bases from J, the gap between germline ends came to 11 bases. CDR3 length: 13 amino acids. Germline CDR1 and CDR2: DFQATT and SNEGSKA (reference sequence). The CDR3 sequence is CSAKAEGNYGYTF. CDR3 bases: TGCAGTGCTAAGGCGGAGGGAAACTATGGCTACACCTTC.

To note about this clonotype: One base away lies a much larger clone, so this may be a sequencing read error. This chain uses TRBV4-1 with TRBJ2-5, with 8 bases lining up with TRBD1. The J call may be in error: the DNA end matches TRBJ2-1 better. The CDR3 length is 16 residues. In germline, CDR1 is MGHRA, CDR2 YSYEKL. In DNA form, the CDR3 reads TGTGCCAGCAGCCAAGGACAGGGCAGCCCCCATGAGACCCAGTTCTTC. It codes for CASSQGQGSPHETQFF.

The genes are TRBV7-4 and TRBJ2-3; 8 positions agree with TRBD1. The J call may be incorrect, as the DNA end agrees better with TRBJ1-1. This CDR3 has 14 residues. The V gene's germline CDR1 is SGHVT and CDR2 SQSDAQ. The CDR3 here is CASSWGQANTEAFF. CDR3 in DNA: TGTGCCAGCAGCTGGGGACAGGCGAACACTGAAGCTTTCTTT.

This clonotype was seen at least ten times. The chain uses TRBV6-1 and TRBJ1-1; D gene unclear. The CDR3 covers 18 residues. V was trimmed by 7 bases and J by 1 base, leaving 25 bases between them. Germline lookup yields CDR1 MNHNS and CDR2 SASEGT. The DNA for the CDR3 is TGTGCCAGCACTACCAAGAAGGGAATGGTAGCTTGGAACACTGAAGCTTTCTTT. Protein: CASTTKKGMVAWNTEAFF.

The V gene is TRBV7-8, the J gene TRBJ2-7; 11 nucleotides line up with TRBD2. The DNA end is a closer match to TRBJ2-3, so the J assignment may be wrong. The CDR3 has 16 amino acids. Germline V gene lookup returns CDR1 SGHVS and CDR2 FQNEAQ. The CDR3: CASSYTSGRSADTQYF. CDR3 DNA sequence: TGTGCCAGCAGCTACACTAGCGGGAGATCCGCAGATACGCAGTATTTT.

This clonotype showed up many times. Just one base apart from a much larger clone, this may be a read error. The chain is built from TRBV14 and TRBJ2-1; no reliable D call. The germline V and J ends were trimmed by 4 bases and 10 bases, with 17 bases remaining between them. CDR3 length: 14 residues. From germline, CDR1 is SGHDN and CDR2 FVKESK. The DNA for the CDR3 is TGTGCCAGCAGCCCCTTAGCTCATTCCTACGAGCAGTTCTTC. It encodes CASSPLAHSYEQFF. The variable domain in full, with the rest retrieved from reference TRBV14 and TRBJ2-1, is EAGVTQFPSHSVIEKGQTVTLRCDPISGHDNLYWYRRVMGKEIKFLLHFVKESKQDESGMPNNRFLAERTGGTYSTLKVQPAELEDSGVYFCASSPLAHSYEQFFGPGTRLTVL.

This clonotype is medium-sized by share. The rearrangement uses TRBV7-2 and TRBJ2-7; 9 bases agree with TRBD1. Per the germline V gene, CDR1 is SGHTA and CDR2 is FQGNSA. The CDR3 is 15 residues long. Trimming at V came to 4 bases and at J to 3 bases, leaving 7 bases not matched to a gene. The CDR3 loop is CASSSFTGGNYEQYF. The DNA for the CDR3 is TGTGCCAGCAGCTCGTTTACAGGGGGCAACTACGAGCAGTACTTC.

About this clonotype: Being one base from a much bigger clone, this may be a read error. V is TRBV5-5 and J is TRBJ2-2, with unresolved D. Germline V gene data show CDR1 as SGHKS and CDR2 as YYEKEE (reference sequence). The CDR3 extends over 15 amino acids. Here the CDR3 DNA reads TGTGCCAGCCACCCGGCAGCAGCGAACACCTGGGAGCTGTTTTTT. Translated, it gives CASHPAAANTWELFF.

This clonotype qualifies as medium-sized. One end of the junction varies from germline; a read error may be responsible. The genes are TRBV7-7 and TRBJ2-1, with TRBD2 matching 8 bases. The CDR3 has 13 amino acids. CDR1 is SSHAT, CDR2 FNYEAQ, per germline (reference sequence). CDR3 in DNA: TGTGCTAGCAGCTTAGCGGGGTTCAATGAGCAGTTCTTC. It is translated as CASSLAGFNEQFF.

This clonotype appeared a few times. This chain connects TRBV20-1 to TRBJ1-1, with a weak D call TRBD1 (5 bases). There are 12 residues in the CDR3. CDR1 is DFQATT, CDR2 SNEGSKA, per germline (reference sequence). Trimming took 2 bases from V and 6 from J, leaving 10 bases between them. The DNA of the CDR3 is TGCAGTGCTAGAAGGGGATCCTCTGAAGCTTTCTTT. As protein: CSARRGSSEAFF.

This rearrangement joins TRBV11-1 to TRBJ2-2; D is unclear. Germline V lookup: CDR1 SGHAT, CDR2 FQDESV (reference sequence). The CDR3 runs to 12 residues. V was pared by 3 bases and J by 3 bases, with 2 bases between. The DNA of the CDR3 is TGTGCCAGCAGCTTCGACACCGGGGAGCTGTTTTTT. Amino acid sequence: CASSFDTGELFF.

The chain joins TRBV10-3 to TRBJ2-3; unclear D gene. The DNA matches TRBJ2-1 better at its end, which makes the J call doubtful. The CDR3 has 14 residues. In germline, CDR1 is ENHRY, CDR2 SYGVKD. The CDR3 region is CAISETSVRNEQFF. DNA of the CDR3: TGTGCCATCAGTGAAACCAGCGTGAGGAATGAGCAGTTCTTC.

This clonotype was seen a handful of times. The chain is built from TRBV7-2 and TRBJ2-6; D perhaps matches TRBD1 (5 bases). Germline V CDR1 and CDR2: SGHTA, FQGNSA. The CDR3 length is 14 residues. The V end was cut by 3 bases, the J end by 2 bases, with 5 bases between. The CDR3 protein is CASSLTAGANVLTF. CDR3 sequence (DNA): TGTGCCAGCAGCTTGACAGCTGGGGCCAACGTCCTGACTTTC.